The 21 T cell receptor beta chains in this list originate from one sample, sequenced in a study of PD-L1 blockade in urothelial cancer. Sequencing was performed with immunoSEQ multiplex PCR; in TCRdb, only in-frame clones are kept and a portion is missing. The sample contains some 40,000 clones, around 90% of which appear only once. Indicated time point: peripheral blood 6 weeks after treatment start. The sequences come from PBMCs, collected around atezolizumab (anti-PD-L1) treatment. These receptors all stem from a man in his sixties or seventies with urothelial cancer.

This chain connects TRBV15 to TRBJ2-1; 12 nucleotides align to TRBD2. The V segment lost 0 bases and the J segment 0 bases; nucleotides outside the gene matches: 9. There are 20 residues in the CDR3. Germline V gene lookup returns CDR1 LNHNV and CDR2 YYDKDF (reference sequence). The CDR3 DNA reads TGTGCCACCAGCAGAGAAGGGCTAGCGGGAGGGCCCCGCTCCTACAATGAGCAGTTCTTC. This encodes CATSREGLAGGPRSYNEQFF.

The chain combines TRBV28 with TRBJ1-5; 7 bases agree with TRBD1. The CDR3 is made up of 14 amino acids. Trimming removed 3 bases from V and 1 base from J; junction bases left unmatched: 0. CDR1 is MDHEN, CDR2 SYDVKM, per germline. CDR3 DNA: TGTGCCAGCAGTTTGGGACAGAGCAATCAGCCCCAGCATTTT. Its protein product is CASSLGQSNQPQHF.

This sequence joins TRBV27 and TRBJ2-7; D ambiguous. Trimming took 3 bases from V and 3 from J, leaving 9 bases between them. Germline loops: CDR1 MNHEY, CDR2 SMNVEV (reference sequence). The CDR3 covers 13 residues. The CDR3 is CASSLSLDYEQYF. The CDR3 DNA sequence: TGTGCCAGCAGTTTGAGCCTTGACTACGAGCAGTACTTC.

In its sample, this clone was seen a few times. The chain has TRBV19 and TRBJ2-2; D is possibly TRBD1 (7 bases). V dropped 6 bases and J dropped 4 bases, with 15 bases sitting between them. Germline V gene sequence: CDR1 LNHDA, CDR2 SQIVND (reference sequence). CDR3 length: 15 amino acids. Here the CDR3 reads CASSAGQTPTGELFF. CDR3 DNA sequence: TGTGCCAGTAGCGCGGGACAGACGCCCACCGGGGAGCTGTTTTTT. The full variable domain, completed using reference TRBV19 and TRBJ2-2, is DGGITQSPKYLFRKEGQNVTLSCEQNLNHDAMYWYRQDPGQGLRLIYYSQIVNDFQKGDIAEGYSVSREKKESFPLTVTSAQKNPTAFYLCASSAGQTPTGELFFGEGSRLTVL.

The chain combines TRBV19 with TRBJ1-5; no clear D. The germline CDR1 and CDR2 sequences are LNHDA and SQIVND (reference sequence). This CDR3 region has 12 residues. Trimming took off 5 bases at V and 4 bases at J, with 6 bases between the two ends. CDR3 residues: CASSWENQPQHF. The CDR3 DNA is TGTGCCAGTAGTTGGGAGAATCAGCCCCAGCATTTT. Full variable domain (missing parts from reference TRBV19 and TRBJ1-5): DGGITQSPKYLFRKEGQNVTLSCEQNLNHDAMYWYRQDPGQGLRLIYYSQIVNDFQKGDIAEGYSVSREKKESFPLTVTSAQKNPTAFYLCASSWENQPQHFGDGTRLSIL.

The chain joins TRBV5-1 to TRBJ1-3; 7 nucleotides match TRBD1. Per germline, CDR1 SGHRS and CDR2 YFSETQ. The CDR3 runs to 16 residues. The junction had 4 bases not matched to a gene; V was cut back by 0 bases and J by 1 base. DNA of the CDR3: TGCGCCAGCAGCTTGGGTCCAGGGGGGTCTGGAAACACCATATATTTT. Protein product: CASSLGPGGSGNTIYF.

A few counts support this clone. The rearrangement uses TRBV9 and TRBJ1-2, with 7 bases identical to TRBD1. V lost 7 bases, J lost 6 bases, and 6 bases stayed unmatched. The CDR3 is made up of 12 amino acids. Germline V gene data show CDR1 as SGDLS and CDR2 as YYNGEE. CDR3: CASSGTANGYTF. The DNA of the CDR3 is TGTGCCAGCTCCGGGACAGCCAATGGCTACACCTTC. The full variable domain, rest sourced from reference TRBV9 and TRBJ1-2, is DSGVTQTPKHLITATGQRVTLRCSPRSGDLSVYWYQQSLDQGLQFLIQYYNGEERAKGNILERFSAQQFPDLHSELNLSSLELGDSALYFCASSGTANGYTFGSGTRLTVV.

The gene calls are TRBV9 and TRBJ2-1, with 13 bases aligning to TRBD2. V trimming: 1 base; J trimming: 6 bases; junction bases outside the gene matches: 10. The V gene's germline CDR1 is SGDLS and CDR2 YYNGEE. The CDR3 is made up of 18 amino acids. The CDR3 DNA reads as TGTGCCAGCAGCGTATCAGGACTAGCGGGAGCAAACCTCAATGAGCAGTTCTTC. Its translation: CASSVSGLAGANLNEQFF.

The CDR3 loop reads CASRGGDVGELFF. The CDR3 bases are TGTGCCAGCAGGGGAGGGGACGTCGGGGAGCTGTTTTTT. This chain joins TRBV2 and TRBJ2-2; the match to TRBD2 covers 7 bases. Germline V gene sequence: CDR1 SNHLY, CDR2 FYNNEI. Trimming took 6 bases from V and 7 from J; bases not matched to a gene: 5. The CDR3 contains 13 residues.

This chain joins TRBV5-5 and TRBJ1-3; the D gene is possibly TRBD1 (5 bases). The V and J ends lost 0 bases and 0 bases respectively, with 13 bases between them. Germline loops: CDR1 SGHKS, CDR2 YYEKEE (reference sequence). The CDR3 length is 17 residues. The CDR3 region is CASSLVDTRHSGNTIYF. DNA of the CDR3: TGTGCCAGCAGCTTGGTGGACACACGTCACTCTGGAAACACCATATATTTT.

The V call is TRBV11-2, the J call TRBJ2-1; D is perhaps TRBD2 (6 bases). V dropped 3 bases and J dropped 2 bases, with 11 bases sitting between them. The CDR3 has 15 amino acids. Germline values: CDR1 SGHAT, CDR2 FQNNGV. The CDR3 sequence: CASSLERVTYNEQFF. DNA for the CDR3: TGTGCCAGCAGCTTGGAGCGGGTCACCTACAATGAGCAGTTCTTC.

This chain connects TRBV28 to TRBJ1-5; TRBD1 aligns across 8 bases. Losses at the gene ends were 4 bases for V and 5 bases for J; bases not matched to a gene: 10. Germline values: CDR1 MDHEN, CDR2 SYDVKM. CDR3 size: 16 residues. The CDR3 loop is CASSSPGTGHDQPQHF. The CDR3 region has the DNA TGTGCCAGCAGTTCCCCCGGGACAGGTCATGATCAGCCCCAGCATTTT.

This sequence joins TRBV4-2 and TRBJ2-1; no clear D gene. The ends were cut back, 0 bases at V and 7 bases at J, with 7 bases in the middle. This CDR3 contains 13 residues. Looked up from germline, CDR1 is LGHNA and CDR2 is YNFKEQ. The DNA for the CDR3 is TGTGCCAGCAGCCAAGATCGACAAAATGAGCAGTTCTTC. Amino acid sequence: CASSQDRQNEQFF.

This sequence joins TRBV28 and TRBJ2-7; TRBD1 aligns across 10 bases. V lost 6 bases to trimming and J lost 5 bases; unmatched junction nucleotides: 10. In germline, CDR1 is MDHEN, CDR2 SYDVKM. CDR3 size: 15 residues. In DNA, the CDR3 is TGTGCCAGCAGAAATTCCGGGACAGGGGTCCACGAGCAGTACTTC. This gives the protein CASRNSGTGVHEQYF.

The V and J genes are TRBV5-1 and TRBJ1-1; D is unclear. This CDR3 is built from 13 residues. The germline V and J ends were trimmed by 1 base and 5 bases, with 9 bases remaining between them. CDR1 is SGHRS and CDR2 is YFSETQ in the germline V gene. The CDR3, as DNA: TGCGCCAGCAGCTTGATTCGTGAGACTGAAGCTTTCTTT. Its protein is CASSLIRETEAFF.

The J gene is TRBJ1-1, the V gene TRBV19; D remains unclear. This CDR3 has 15 amino acids. Germline CDR1 LNHDA, CDR2 SQIVND (reference sequence). Trimming cost V 9 bases and J 0 bases, with 17 bases left between them. CDR3 protein: CASLQRGSLNTEAFF. DNA for the CDR3: TGTGCCAGCCTACAGAGAGGGAGTCTGAACACTGAAGCTTTCTTT.

This clone showed up just once. This rearrangement joins TRBV9 to TRBJ2-1; a possible D gene is TRBD2 (7 bases). The V end was cut by 3 bases, the J end by 6 bases, with 16 bases between. The germline gives CDR1 SGDLS, CDR2 YYNGEE. The CDR3 consists of 15 residues. The CDR3 spells CASSAGGQISNEQFF. The CDR3 nucleotides read TGTGCCAGCAGCGCCGGGGGGCAGATCAGCAATGAGCAGTTCTTC. Looking up the rest from reference TRBV9 and TRBJ2-1 gives the full variable domain: DSGVTQTPKHLITATGQRVTLRCSPRSGDLSVYWYQQSLDQGLQFLIQYYNGEERAKGNILERFSAQQFPDLHSELNLSSLELGDSALYFCASSAGGQISNEQFFGPGTRLTVL.

This chain connects TRBV10-3 to TRBJ2-1; D possibly corresponds to TRBD2 (6 bases). CDR1 and CDR2 (germline): ENHRY, SYGVKD. The CDR3 totals 13 residues. V was clipped by 6 bases and J by 6 bases, with 12 bases between them. The CDR3 sequence: CAISGTPANEQFF. The CDR3 DNA reads TGTGCCATCAGCGGGACTCCCGCCAATGAGCAGTTCTTC.

The chain joins TRBV11-3 to TRBJ2-1; D remains ambiguous. This CDR3 spans 14 amino acids. Trimming removed 3 bases from V and 9 bases from J, with 15 bases in between. Germline values: CDR1 SGHNT, CDR2 YENEEA. The CDR3 loop reads CASSFDLASGEQFF. The CDR3 DNA is TGTGCCAGCAGCTTTGATTTGGCCAGTGGTGAGCAGTTCTTC.

V gene TRBV7-3 combines with J gene TRBJ2-7, with TRBD2 identical over 8 bases. Germline lookup yields CDR1 SGHTA and CDR2 FQGTGA. The V gene end was trimmed by 5 bases and the J gene end by 0 bases; junction bases not matched to a gene: 9. CDR3 length equals 16 residues. Here the CDR3 DNA reads TGTGCCAGCAGCCCAGGTGGGAGCGGGAGCTCCTACGAGCAGTACTTC. This translates into CASSPGGSGSSYEQYF.

The chain uses TRBV28 and TRBJ2-1; 11 bases align to TRBD2. Per germline, CDR1 MDHEN and CDR2 SYDVKM. The CDR3 consists of 18 residues. V was pared by 3 bases and J by 1 base, with 8 bases of the junction left unmatched. The CDR3 sequence: CASSFRGSGRASYNEQFF. In DNA, the CDR3 is TGTGCCAGCAGTTTCCGTGGTAGCGGGAGGGCTTCCTACAATGAGCAGTTCTTC.